This TCR beta chain appears in the sequencing data of a study of T cell repertoires in cytomegalovirus infection. Each CDR3 protein gets one entry after TCRdb re-called the reads with MiXCR. This table holds about 130,000 distinct CDR3 sequences, around 32% found once. This clonotype was picked up many times. What it recognizes is unknown. A much larger clone lies one base from this, so it may be a read error. Specimen: CD8+ T cells from cultured PBMCs, collected from culture after CMV antigen stimulation. This sequence originates from a human donor in good health (CMV status not recorded). Some clones in this sample may be carry-over from other donors' samples.

CDR3: CASSPQGGSYNEQFF. The CDR3 DNA sequence: TGTGCCAGCAGCCCCCAGGGGGGCTCCTACAATGAGCAGTTCTTC. V usage is TRBV28 and J usage is TRBJ2-1, with TRBD1 as a possible D gene (7 bases). This CDR3 comprises 15 residues. CDR1 and CDR2 (germline): MDHEN, SYDVKM. V lost 6 bases, J lost 0 bases, and 12 bases lay in between.